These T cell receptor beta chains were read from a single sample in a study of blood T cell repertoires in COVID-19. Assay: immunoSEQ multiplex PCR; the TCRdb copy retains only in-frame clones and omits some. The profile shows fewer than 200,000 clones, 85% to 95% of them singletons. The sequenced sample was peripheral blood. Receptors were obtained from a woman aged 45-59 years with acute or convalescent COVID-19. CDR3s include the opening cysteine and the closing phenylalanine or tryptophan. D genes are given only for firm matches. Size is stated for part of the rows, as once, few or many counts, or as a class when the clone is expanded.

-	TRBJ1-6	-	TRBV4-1	TGCGCCAGCAGCCCCTTGGATCCGGCGGGGAATTCACCCCTCCACTTT	CASSPLDPAGNSPLHF
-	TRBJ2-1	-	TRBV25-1	TGTCCTCGCCTAAGGGGGCAGTTCTTC	CPRLRGQFF
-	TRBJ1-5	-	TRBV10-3	TGTGCCATCAGGCTCAGGGTCGGTCAGCCCCAGCATTTT	CAIRLRVGQPQHF
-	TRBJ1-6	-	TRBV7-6	TGTGCCAGCAGCCCTACCCAGTCGGGGAACAATTCACCCCTCCACTTT	CASSPTQSGNNSPLHF
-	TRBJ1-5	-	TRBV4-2	TGTGCCAGCAGCCTGAACACCAGGGATAGCAATCAGCCCCAGCATTTT	CASSLNTRDSNQPQHF
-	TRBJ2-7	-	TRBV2	TGTGCCAGCAGTGGGCCCCGAGGCGAGCAGTACTTC	CASSGPRGEQYF
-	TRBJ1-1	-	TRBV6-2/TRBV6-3	TGTGCCAGCAGCCGGGACAATCTGAACACTGAAGCTTTCTTT	CASSRDNLNTEAFF
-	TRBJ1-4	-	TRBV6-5	TGTGCCAGCAGGCCCGCAGCAACTAATGAAAAACTGTTTTTT	CASRPAATNEKLFF
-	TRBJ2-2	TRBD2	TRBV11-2	TGTGCCAGCAGCACCCAAGGGTCTAGCGGGCCAGAACCCGGGGAGCTGTTTTTT	CASSTQGSSGPEPGELFF
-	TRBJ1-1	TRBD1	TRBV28	TGTGCCAGCAGTTTAGGGACAGTTACTGAAGCTTTCTTT	CASSLGTVTEAFF
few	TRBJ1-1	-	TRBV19	TGTGCCAGTAGTACCGACAGGAACACTGAAGCTTTCTTT	CASSTDRNTEAFF
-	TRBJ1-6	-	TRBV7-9	TGTGCCAGCAGCTTAGTACAGGTCGGGAATTCACCCCTCCACTTT	CASSLVQVGNSPLHF
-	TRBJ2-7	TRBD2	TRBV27	TGTGCCAGCAGTTTGACGGGGGAAGGGATAGCGGGAGGGCCTACCCACGAGCAGTACTTC	CASSLTGEGIAGGPTHEQYF
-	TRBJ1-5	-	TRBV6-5	TGTGCCAGCAGCCCGTCTTATAGCAATCAGCCCCAGCATTTT	CASSPSYSNQPQHF
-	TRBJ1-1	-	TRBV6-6	TGTGCCAGCAGTTACTCGGAACAGGGAACTGAAGCTTTCTTT	CASSYSEQGTEAFF
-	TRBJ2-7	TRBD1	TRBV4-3	TGCGCCAGCAGCCCTTCGGCGATAGGACAGGGGCCCTACGAGCAGTACTTC	CASSPSAIGQGPYEQYF
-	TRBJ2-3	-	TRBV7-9	TGTGCCAGCAGCCCCCGGGATACGCAGTATTTT	CASSPRDTQYF
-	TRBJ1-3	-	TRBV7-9	TGTGCCAGCAGCTTTATACGGGTCTCTGGAAACACCATATATTTT	CASSFIRVSGNTIYF
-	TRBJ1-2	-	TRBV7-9	TGTGCCAGCAGCGCGGCCGAGGGAAACTATGGCTACACCTTC	CASSAAEGNYGYTF
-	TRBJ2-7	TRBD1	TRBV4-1	TGCGCCAGCAGCCATGTCGCGGGACAGGCTTCCTACGAGCAGTACTTC	CASSHVAGQASYEQYF
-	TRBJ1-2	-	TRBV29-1	TGCAGCGTTGAGTCGGGGTATGGCTACACCTTC	CSVESGYGYTF
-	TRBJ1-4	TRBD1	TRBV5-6	TGTGCCAGCAGCCCCGGGACAGGGGGCTTAAATGAAAAACTGTTTTTT	CASSPGTGGLNEKLFF
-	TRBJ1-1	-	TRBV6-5	TGTGCCAGCAGTTACTCCTCAGGGGCCACTGAAGCTTTCTTT	CASSYSSGATEAFF
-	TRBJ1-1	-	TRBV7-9	TGTGCCAGCAGGACTTATACTGAAGCTTTCTTT	CASRTYTEAFF
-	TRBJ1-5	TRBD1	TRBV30	TGTGCCTGGGGGACAGCAGATTTTAGCAATCAGCCCCAGCATTTT	CAWGTADFSNQPQHF
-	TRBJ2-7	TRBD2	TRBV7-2	TGTGCCAGCAGCTTAGAAGGGACTAGCGGGAGTCTCTACGAGCAGTACTTC	CASSLEGTSGSLYEQYF
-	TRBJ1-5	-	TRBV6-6	TGTGCCAGCGGACAGATCAATCAGCCCCAGCATTTT	CASGQINQPQHF
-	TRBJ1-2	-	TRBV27	TGTGCCAGCAGTTTAGGGCAGACCTATGGCTACACCTTC	CASSLGQTYGYTF
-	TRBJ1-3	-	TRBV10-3	TGTGCCATCAGTGGACAGCCGTCCTCTGGAAACACCATATATTTT	CAISGQPSSGNTIYF
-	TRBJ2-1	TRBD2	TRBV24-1	TGTGCCACCAGTGACGTTAGCGGGAGCTCCTACAATGAGCAGTTCTTC	CATSDVSGSSYNEQFF
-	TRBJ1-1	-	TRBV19	TGTGCCAGTAGTATTAGGCGGGGGGAAACTGAAGCTTTCTTT	CASSIRRGETEAFF
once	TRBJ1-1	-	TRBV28	TGTGCCAGCAGTTTGTCCCTCGTGTTGAACACTGAAGCTTTCTTT	CASSLSLVLNTEAFF
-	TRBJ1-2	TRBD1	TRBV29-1	TGCAGCGTTGTACAGGGGGACTATGGCTACACCTTC	CSVVQGDYGYTF
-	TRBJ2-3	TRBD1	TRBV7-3	TGTGCCAGCAGCCGGGACAGGGTGGATACGCAGTATTTT	CASSRDRVDTQYF
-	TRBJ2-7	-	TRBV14	TGTGCCAGCAGCCAAGATGTGGAGGGTCGGCACGAGCAGTACTTC	CASSQDVEGRHEQYF
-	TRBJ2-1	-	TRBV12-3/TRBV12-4	TGTGCCAGCAGTTTAGGGAGACTCTTC	CASSLGRLF
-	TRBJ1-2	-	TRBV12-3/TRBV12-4	TGTGCCAGCAGTTTTTCAGGGAACTATGGCTACACCTTC	CASSFSGNYGYTF
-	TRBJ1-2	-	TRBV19	TGTGCCAGTAGTAATCTAGCGAACTATGGCTACACCTTC	CASSNLANYGYTF
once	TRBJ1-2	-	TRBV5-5	TGTGCCAGCAGCCCTGACAGGTTCTCACCCTATGGCTACACCTTC	CASSPDRFSPYGYTF
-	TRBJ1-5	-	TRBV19	TGTTCCACCCCAGTAAATGGGGCTAGCAATCAGCCCCAGCATTTT	CSTPVNGASNQPQHF
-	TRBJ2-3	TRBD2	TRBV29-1	TGCAGCGTTACCTCCGGGACTATCACAGATACGCAGTATTTT	CSVTSGTITDTQYF
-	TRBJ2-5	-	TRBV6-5	TGTGCCAGCAGTTACGGGCAGCTGGATAGAGAGACCCAGTACTTC	CASSYGQLDRETQYF
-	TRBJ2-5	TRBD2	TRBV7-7	TGTGCCAGCAGCTTAGAGGTCGGGGGGGCCGGGCGACAAGAGACCCAGTACTTC	CASSLEVGGAGRQETQYF
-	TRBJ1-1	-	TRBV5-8	TGTGCCAGCAGCCCCGGAGCGGCCGAGGATGAAGCTTTCTTT	CASSPGAAEDEAFF
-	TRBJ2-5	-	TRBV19	TGTGCCAGTAGTATATTTGGAGACCAACGGGAGACCCAGTACTTC	CASSIFGDQRETQYF
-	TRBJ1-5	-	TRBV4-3	TGCGCCAGCAGCCAAGATAAGGGGTCGCTTCTGCATTTT	CASSQDKGSLLHF
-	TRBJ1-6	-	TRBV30	TGTGCCTGGAGACCTCCGGGGAGTAATTCACCCCTCCACTTT	CAWRPPGSNSPLHF
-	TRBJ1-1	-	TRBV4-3	TGCGCCAGCAGCCAAGATCGAGCGACTAGACCTACTGAAGCTTTCTTT	CASSQDRATRPTEAFF